This T cell receptor beta chain was found in a study of OX40 agonist ivuxolimab in advanced cancers. Regarding the complete study: Ivuxolimab was an agonistic, fully human IgG2 monoclonal antibody directed against OX40 (CD134), a costimulatory receptor. Intravenous ivuxolimab was administered to patients every 2 weeks at six dose levels: 0.01, 0.1, 0.3, 1.5, 3 and 10 mg/kg. Among the roughly 50 dose-escalation patients, about 20 had hepatocellular carcinoma, 15 or so melanoma, 9 renal cell carcinoma and 9 head and neck cancer. A male proportion of 75% to 85% and a mean age of about 60 years, ranging from 23 to 79, were recorded for the dose-escalation cohort. Patients were allowed to have had prior anti-PD-1, anti-PD-L1 or anti-CTLA-4 therapy, and approximately 37% of the dose-escalation patients had been treated with checkpoint inhibitors. Partial responses occurred in three dose-escalation patients: two with cutaneous melanoma and one with hepatocellular carcinoma. Peripheral TCRbeta sequencing was intended to test whether TCR sequence diversity was altered and clonal T-cell expansion was caused by ivuxolimab. The paper describes the monotherapy dose-escalation part (N of about 54 patients) of the phase I trial of ivuxolimab. Results the study describes overall, beyond this receptor: At doses of 0.1 to 3.0 mg/kg, clonal expansion of both CD4+ and CD8+ blood T cells was observed from baseline to week 6. Low levels of normalized T-cell clonal expansion were also seen in some nonresponding patients. On average, CD8+ T cells showed more expanded clones than CD4+ T cells after ivuxolimab. Partial responders in the 0.1-3.0 mg/kg groups had among the lowest normalized peripheral clonal expansion, especially among CD8+ T cells. Antigen specificity was not determined for the clonally expanded peripheral T cells.

CDR1 and CDR2, per the germline V gene, are SGHTA and FQGNSA. Inclusive of the bounding cysteine and phenylalanine, the CDR3 is 15 residues long. Only the CDR3 portion is preserved as DNA: 45 bases, with reading frame beginning at the first base. Deletion took 5 bases off V and 2 bases off J, with a span of 16 bases between the germline ends. Genomic DNA was isolated from the sorted cells so that the TCRbeta CDR3 region could be sequenced. The immunoSEQ Assay was used for sequencing of TCRbeta CDR3 regions. The clones in this table, taken by TCRdb from immuneACCESS, are in-frame only. Not every clone is retained; where verified, under half of the shortfall comes from an unresolved V gene, and the cause of the rest is unknown. The table for this sample lists under 65,000 clones; roughly nine tenths of them were counted only once. The ten most abundant clones make up about 0.71% of the sample. The trial excluded patients who had a history of autoimmune disease or who were on systemic immunosuppression. Peripheral blood for TCR sequencing was collected from all dose cohorts at baseline, on cycle 4 day 1, and on cycle 7 day 1. Samples came from an open-label, multicenter, first-in-human phase I dose-escalation trial of ivuxolimab. Adults with locally advanced or metastatic melanoma, renal cell, hepatocellular, or head and neck squamous cell carcinoma were enrolled in the trial. Before TCR sequencing, CD4+ T cells and CD8+ T cells from peripheral blood were sorted into separate populations.

Details on this clone: It lacks a known antigen. There are no base qualities to consult, and no much larger clone falls within one base.

Sample: CD4+ or CD8+ T cells sorted from blood, taken in a trial of the OX40 agonist ivuxolimab. This TCR came from an adult with an advanced solid tumor such as melanoma, head and neck, liver or kidney cancer. The V gene is TRBV7-2 and the J gene is TRBJ2-7, and possibly TRBD1, on 6 matching bases. The bases are TGTGCCAGCAGCCCTAGTGGACAGAGGACCTACGAGCAGTACTTC. It translates to CASSPSGQRTYEQYF.